These 11 T cell receptor beta chains were sequenced from one sample in a study of T cell changes during pregnancy in multiple sclerosis. TCRdb's copy holds only in-frame clones and misses some; the assay was immunoSEQ multiplex PCR. Among 90,000 to 95,000 clones listed, approximately 89% were seen once. The sequenced sample was peripheral blood, obtained before pregnancy. The receptors come from a female donor with multiple sclerosis, enrolled in a pregnancy study.

The genes are TRBV9 and TRBJ1-4; TRBD1 matches 8 bases. The V segment lost 3 bases and the J segment 5 bases; nucleotides outside the gene matches: 9. This CDR3 contains 16 residues. Per the germline V gene, CDR1 is SGDLS and CDR2 is YYNGEE. CDR3 region: CASSAQGARRNEKLFF. For the CDR3, the DNA is TGTGCCAGCAGCGCGCAGGGGGCGCGACGGAATGAAAAACTGTTTTTT.

This clone came up once. This chain joins TRBV6-6 and TRBJ2-5, with 8 bases that match TRBD1. The CDR3 contains 14 residues. Looked up from germline, CDR1 is MNHNY and CDR2 is SVGAGI (reference sequence). V lost 7 bases to trimming and J lost 5 bases; unmatched junction nucleotides: 9. CDR3 amino acids: CASKEAGGVETQYF. CDR3 DNA sequence: TGTGCCAGCAAAGAGGCAGGGGGCGTCGAGACCCAGTACTTC.

The J gene is TRBJ1-2, the V gene TRBV5-4, with 7 positions matching TRBD1. After removal of 5 bases from V and 1 base from J, the junction contained 5 bases not matched to a gene. Germline loops: CDR1 SGHNT, CDR2 YYREEE (reference sequence). This CDR3 has 14 residues. The CDR3 nucleotides are TGTGCCAGCAGTCGGACAGGAAATAACTATGGCTACACCTTC. Translated: CASSRTGNNYGYTF.

The chain uses TRBV6-1 and TRBJ1-6; D is unclear. Germline CDR1 reads MNHNS; CDR2 reads SASEGT. The CDR3 is 13 amino acids. V was clipped by 6 bases and J by 4 bases, with 7 bases between them. CDR3 DNA sequence: TGTGCCAGCAGACTGAGTTATAATTCACCCCTCCACTTT. Translating gives CASRLSYNSPLHF.

The chain links TRBV9 to TRBJ2-7; TRBD2 is a possible D gene (7 bases). The germline V gene has CDR1 SGDLS and CDR2 YYNGEE. Trimming removed 3 bases from V and 6 bases from J, with 19 bases in between. The CDR3 spans 15 residues. The CDR3 DNA follows: TGTGCCAGCAGCGGGGGGGCGGGAGAGGCGGGCGAGCAGTACTTC. Protein product: CASSGGAGEAGEQYF.

The gene calls are TRBV7-8 and TRBJ1-1, with a weak D call TRBD1 (5 bases). Germline lookup yields CDR1 SGHVS and CDR2 FQNEAQ. This CDR3 has 12 residues. Trimming removed 9 bases at V and 1 base at J, with 9 bases between. The CDR3 DNA reads as TGTGCCAGTCGTCAGGGGAACACTGAAGCTTTCTTT. Its translation: CASRQGNTEAFF.

This chain links TRBV9 with TRBJ2-3, with 7 bases aligning to TRBD1. V shed 2 bases, J shed 3 bases, and the junction held 6 bases outside the gene matches. From germline, CDR1 is SGDLS and CDR2 YYNGEE. This CDR3 region has 15 residues. The CDR3 sequence is CASSVREGATDTQYF. CDR3 coding DNA: TGTGCCAGCAGCGTTAGAGAGGGGGCGACAGATACGCAGTATTTT.

The genes are TRBV28 and TRBJ1-5, with a possible D match to TRBD1 (6 bases). Germline assignment: CDR1 MDHEN and CDR2 SYDVKM. The CDR3 spans 14 residues. Deletions cut 5 bases from V and 7 bases from J, with 15 bases between. The CDR3 coding sequence is TGTGCCAGCAGTGGTTACCGGGACATCCAGCCCCAGCATTTT. Amino acid sequence: CASSGYRDIQPQHF.

The V and J genes are TRBV6-5 and TRBJ1-5; possibly TRBD1 for D (6 bases). Germline V gene data show CDR1 as MNHEY and CDR2 as SVGAGI. V was shortened by 5 bases and J by 9 bases, with 14 bases between the two germline ends. CDR3 size: 13 residues. CDR3: CASSPTGSRPQHF. As DNA, the CDR3 is TGTGCCAGCAGTCCTACAGGGAGTAGGCCCCAGCATTTT.

This clone has more than one count but fewer than ten. As DNA, the CDR3 is TGTGCCAGCAGGGACAGGGGACATACTGAAGCTTTCTTT. It codes for CASRDRGHTEAFF. V and J are TRBV2 and TRBJ1-1; 9 bases are shared with TRBD1. Trimming removed 6 bases from V and 5 bases from J; junction bases left unmatched: 4. CDR3 length: 13 amino acids. Germline V gene data show CDR1 as SNHLY and CDR2 as FYNNEI.

The V call is TRBV7-8, the J call TRBJ1-2; weak D call: TRBD1 (5 bases). Trimming took 5 bases from V and 7 from J, leaving 20 bases between them. CDR3 length equals 15 residues. The germline CDR1 and CDR2 sequences are SGHVS and FQNEAQ. The CDR3 nucleotides read TGTGCCAGCAGCATTGCCCGGTTCACCCAGGGTGGCTACACCTTC. Protein sequence: CASSIARFTQGGYTF. The full variable domain, in which reference TRBV7-8 and TRBJ1-2 provide the parts outside the CDR3, is GAGVSQSPRYKVAKRGQDVALRCDPISGHVSLFWYQQALGQGPEFLTYFQNEAQLDKSGLPSDRFFAERPEGSVSTLKIQRTQQEDSAVYLCASSIARFTQGGYTFGSGTRLTVV.